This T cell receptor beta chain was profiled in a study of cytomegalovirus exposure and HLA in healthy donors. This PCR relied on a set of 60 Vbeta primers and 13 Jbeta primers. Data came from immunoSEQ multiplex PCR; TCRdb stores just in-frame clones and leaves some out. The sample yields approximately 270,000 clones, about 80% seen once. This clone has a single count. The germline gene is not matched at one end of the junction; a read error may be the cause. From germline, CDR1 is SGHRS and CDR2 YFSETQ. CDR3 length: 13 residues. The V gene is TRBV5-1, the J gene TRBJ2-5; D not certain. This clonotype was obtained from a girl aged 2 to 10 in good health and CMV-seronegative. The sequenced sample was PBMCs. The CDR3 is CASSWQTQEAQYF. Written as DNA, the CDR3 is TGCGCCAGCAGCTGGCAGACCCAAGAGGCCCAGTACTTC.